This is a list of T cell receptor beta chains from one sample in a study of graft-versus-host responses after intestinal transplantation. For these receptors, no antigen is known. Some clones are missing from TCRdb's copy, which holds only in-frame ones; the method was immunoSEQ multiplex PCR. There are more than 65,000 clones in the sample; roughly 84% occur only once, and 0.39% lies in the top ten. Sequenced here: unstimulated CD4+ T cells sorted from spleen or lymph node cells, sampled before transplant. The receptor source for this set is a human donor who was the organ donor for an intestinal transplant. CDR3s include the opening cysteine and the closing phenylalanine or tryptophan. D genes are given only for firm matches. Only part of the rows carry a size: once, few, many, or a class if the clone is expanded.

>TRBV5-1|NA|NA|TRBJ2-2
CASSLALLNTGELFF
TGCGCCAGCAGCTTAGCACTCCTAAACACCGGGGAGCTGTTTTTT
>TRBV6-4|TRBD2|NA|TRBJ2-2
CASSEGTSTGELFF
TGTGCCAGCAGTGAGGGGACTAGCACCGGGGAGCTGTTTTTT
>TRBV5-1|TRBD2|NA|TRBJ2-1
CASSPPGTSRSLQFF
TGCGCCAGCAGCCCACCAGGGACTAGCAGGTCCCTGCAGTTCTTC
>TRBV5-1|TRBD1|NA|TRBJ1-4
CASSKGQSEGANEKLFF
TGCGCCAGCAGCAAGGGACAGTCGGAGGGTGCTAATGAAAAACTGTTTTTT
>TRBV11-2|NA|NA|TRBJ2-1
CASSFLGGVNEQFF
TGTGCCAGCAGCTTCCTCGGAGGAGTCAATGAGCAGTTCTTC
>TRBV9|TRBD1|NA|TRBJ1-2
CASSGTTGGAGPYYGYTF
TGTGCCAGCAGCGGAACAACAGGGGGCGCGGGGCCTTACTATGGCTACACCTTC
>TRBV6-6|NA|NA|TRBJ1-5
CASSVSDQPQHF
TGTGCCAGCAGTGTCAGTGATCAGCCCCAGCATTTT
>TRBV5-1|TRBD1|NA|TRBJ2-3
CASHLVTGAEADTQYF
TGCGCCAGCCACCTCGTGACAGGGGCTGAGGCAGATACGCAGTATTTT
>TRBV18|TRBD1|NA|TRBJ1-1
CASSPPATGGNTEAFF
TGTGCCAGCTCACCCCCGGCCACAGGGGGGAACACTGAAGCTTTCTTT
>TRBV30|NA|NA|TRBJ2-3
CAWSEATDTQYF
TGTGCCTGGTCCGAGGCTACAGATACGCAGTATTTT
>TRBV4-1|NA|NA|TRBJ1-1
CASSQVSGVDTEAFF
TGCGCCAGCAGCCAAGTCTCGGGGGTGGACACTGAAGCTTTCTTT
>TRBV6-5|TRBD1|NA|TRBJ1-1
CASSYSTGTGGTAFF
TGTGCCAGCAGTTACTCGACCGGGACAGGGGGCACGGCTTTCTTT
>TRBV13|TRBD1|NA|TRBJ1-3
CASSPGQGVSGNTIYF
TGTGCCAGCAGCCCCGGACAGGGAGTCTCGGGAAACACCATATATTTT
>TRBV2|NA|NA|TRBJ1-6
CATNFQQALNSPLHF
TGTGCCACCAACTTCCAACAGGCACTAAATTCACCCCTCCACTTT
>TRBV5-8|NA|NA|TRBJ1-5
CASSLAGHSNQPQHF
TGTGCCAGCAGCTTGGCAGGGCATAGCAATCAGCCCCAGCATTTT
>TRBV5-1|NA|NA|TRBJ1-2
CASSTETGNYGYTF
TGCGCCAGCAGCACGGAGACCGGGAACTATGGCTACACCTTC
>TRBV19|NA|NA|TRBJ1-1
CASSVTGLVAFF
TGTGCCAGTAGTGTAACAGGGTTAGTAGCTTTCTTT
>TRBV4-1|TRBD2|NA|TRBJ2-5
CASSQDRGGLETQYF
TGCGCCAGCAGCCAAGATCGGGGGGGCCTGGAGACCCAGTACTTC
>TRBV29-1|NA|once|TRBJ1-1
CSVEDPGFEAFF
TGCAGCGTTGAAGACCCAGGGTTTGAAGCTTTCTTT
>TRBV7-9|NA|few|TRBJ1-4
CASSGGQGPNEKLFF
TGTGCCAGCAGTGGAGGGCAGGGACCTAATGAAAAACTGTTTTTT
>TRBV19|NA|NA|TRBJ2-2
CASSITNTGELFF
TGTGCCAGTAGTATTACGAACACCGGGGAGCTGTTTTTT
>TRBV28|TRBD1|NA|TRBJ2-3
CASSTGGSLDTQYF
TGTGCCAGCAGTACAGGGGGCAGTTTAGATACGCAGTATTTT
>TRBV6-4|NA|NA|TRBJ1-6
CASSDSSGRNSPLHF
TGTGCCAGCAGTGACTCCTCAGGGCGTAATTCACCCCTCCACTTT
>TRBV7-9|NA|NA|TRBJ1-4
CASSFLGHNEKLFF
TGTGCCAGCAGCTTCTTGGGACACAATGAAAAACTGTTTTTT
>TRBV15|TRBD2|NA|TRBJ2-5
CATSKPGTSLLQETQYF
TGTGCCACCAGCAAACCGGGGACTAGCCTCTTACAAGAGACCCAGTACTTC
>TRBV28|TRBD2|NA|TRBJ2-2
CASSSPGLAGVNTGELFF
TGTGCCAGCAGTTCCCCGGGACTAGCGGGGGTCAACACCGGGGAGCTGTTTTTT
>TRBV5-1|TRBD2|once|TRBJ2-5
CASRRPGLAETQYF
TGCGCCAGCAGGCGCCCGGGACTAGCAGAGACCCAGTACTTC
>TRBV29-1|TRBD1|NA|TRBJ2-3
CSSRTGITDTQYF
TGCAGCTCCCGGACAGGGATTACAGATACGCAGTATTTT